The rows below give T cell receptor beta chains drawn from one sample of a study of blood T cell repertoires in COVID-19. The data were produced by immunoSEQ multiplex PCR, yet TCRdb's version contains in-frame clones alone and is incomplete. The table has about 150,000 clones, roughly 80% seen once. The specimen sequenced was peripheral blood. The receptors were sampled from an older woman with acute or convalescent COVID-19. Each CDR3 is given with its conserved first and last residue. Each record gives: J gene, D gene, clone size, V gene, CDR3 DNA, CDR3 protein. The D gene is left open where the match is weak. Clone sizes are given selectively: once, few, many, or a class where the clone is expanded.

>TRBJ2-5|TRBD1|NA|TRBV2
TGTGCCAGCAGCGCTGGGACAGCCCAAGAGACCCAGTACTTC
CASSAGTAQETQYF
>TRBJ2-7|TRBD2|NA|TRBV30
TGTGCCCGATCCCGGGGGCTAGCGGGGGGAGAGCAGTACTTC
CARSRGLAGGEQYF
>TRBJ2-5|TRBD1|once|TRBV5-1
TGCGCCAGCAGCTGGGACAGGGGGGAGACCCAGTACTTC
CASSWDRGETQYF
>TRBJ1-1|TRBD1|NA|TRBV25-1
TGTGCCAGCAGTGGGAGGACAGGGAGGACTGAAGCTTTCTTT
CASSGRTGRTEAFF
>TRBJ1-2|NA|once|TRBV19
TGTGCCAGTAGTCGGTCCGTGACTAACTATGGCTACACCTTC
CASSRSVTNYGYTF
>TRBJ1-3|TRBD1|once|TRBV10-3
TGTGCCATCGCGACAGGGGGCTCTGGAAACACCATATATTTT
CAIATGGSGNTIYF
>TRBJ2-1|TRBD2|NA|TRBV4-1
TGCGCCAGCAGCCAAGGAGGTTTTAGCGGGGGCTACAATGAGCAGTTCTTC
CASSQGGFSGGYNEQFF
>TRBJ1-6|NA|NA|TRBV13
TGTGCCAGCAGATTTTGGGCGGGGCAGATGAATTCACCCCTCCACTTT
CASRFWAGQMNSPLHF
>TRBJ2-4|NA|few|TRBV24-1
TGTGCCACCAGTGATTGTTGGACAGCGCGGCCGACCCTAGCCAAAAACATTCAGTACTTC
CATSDCWTARPTLAKNIQYF
>TRBJ1-6|TRBD1|NA|TRBV18
TGTGCCAGCTCACCTGCGGGACAGGGGGCGAATTCACCCCTCCACTTT
CASSPAGQGANSPLHF
>TRBJ1-6|NA|NA|TRBV30
TGTGCCTGGAGCGGACAGCCGAATAATTCACCCCTCCACTTT
CAWSGQPNNSPLHF
>TRBJ1-1|NA|NA|TRBV29-1
TGCAGCGTTGAGGGGGGTTTAGGGATGAACACTGAAGCTTTCTTT
CSVEGGLGMNTEAFF
>TRBJ1-1|NA|few|TRBV12-3/TRBV12-4
TGTGCCAGCAGCACGCGGGGCCTTACTGAAGCTTTCTTT
CASSTRGLTEAFF
>TRBJ2-1|TRBD2|NA|TRBV28
TGTGCCAGCAGTTTTTCGGGGGGAAGTCATGAGCAGTTCTTC
CASSFSGGSHEQFF
>TRBJ2-3|TRBD2|NA|TRBV6-1
TGTGCCAGCAGTGAAGGGGTAGCGGGGGTAGATACGCAGTATTTT
CASSEGVAGVDTQYF
>TRBJ2-1|TRBD1|NA|TRBV7-2
TGTGCCAGCAGCTTAGACAGGGGACGAAGCAATGAGCAGTTCTTC
CASSLDRGRSNEQFF
>TRBJ2-3|NA|few|TRBV11-2
TGTGCCAGCAGCTTCCTCGGCTCAGGTTCAGATACGCAGTATTTT
CASSFLGSGSDTQYF
>TRBJ2-2|NA|NA|TRBV19
TGTGCCAGTACCCCGGGGTCCTTTAAGGACACCGGGGAGCTGTTTTTT
CASTPGSFKDTGELFF
>TRBJ1-5|TRBD1|few|TRBV6-1
TGTGCCAGCAGTGAACCGGGGGGGACAGCTAGCAATCAGCCCCAGCATTTT
CASSEPGGTASNQPQHF
>TRBJ1-6|NA|NA|TRBV27
TGTGCCAGCAGGGAAATGGGAGTAAGGAATTCACCCCTCCACTTT
CASREMGVRNSPLHF
>TRBJ1-5|TRBD1|NA|TRBV7-9
TGTGCCAGCAGCTACTACGCGGGACAGGTTGTGGGGAGCAATCAGCCCCAGCATTTT
CASSYYAGQVVGSNQPQHF
>TRBJ1-6|NA|NA|TRBV28
TGTGCCAGCGTACCCGCAGGGGAGTTTCAGAATTCACCCCTCCACTTT
CASVPAGEFQNSPLHF
>TRBJ1-5|TRBD1|NA|TRBV7-8
TGTGCCAGCAGCCCCGGGACAGCTCAATATCAGCCCCAGCATTTT
CASSPGTAQYQPQHF
>TRBJ2-4|TRBD2|NA|TRBV5-1
TGCGCCAGCAGCTCCGATTCGGGGGGAAACATTCAGTACTTC
CASSSDSGGNIQYF
>TRBJ2-3|NA|many|TRBV20-1
TGCAGTGCTAGTTGGAGAGATACGCAGTATTTT
CSASWRDTQYF
>TRBJ1-5|NA|NA|TRBV28
TGTGCCAGCAGTCCCAGGGGATGGGGTAGCAATCAGCCCCAGCATTTT
CASSPRGWGSNQPQHF
>TRBJ1-1|TRBD1|once|TRBV29-1
TGCAGCGTTGATAGCCCCGCGACAGGGAGCACTGAAGCTTTCTTT
CSVDSPATGSTEAFF
>TRBJ2-3|NA|NA|TRBV5-1
TGCGCCAGCAGCTTGGCGTGGGGGGAGTCAGATACGCAGTATTTT
CASSLAWGESDTQYF
>TRBJ1-2|NA|NA|TRBV5-6
TGTGCCAGCAGCTCGGCAGGACAGAACCCTAAGAAAGGCTACACCTTC
CASSSAGQNPKKGYTF
>TRBJ2-1|TRBD1|NA|TRBV28
TGTGCCAGCAGTCAAGACAACCCGGGACAGCTAAGCTCCTACAATGAGCAGTTCTTC
CASSQDNPGQLSSYNEQFF
>TRBJ1-2|NA|NA|TRBV29-1
TGCAGCGCTTCGACAGCCAACTATGGCTACACCTTC
CSASTANYGYTF
>TRBJ2-7|TRBD2|NA|TRBV2
TGTGCCAGCAGTGGCCGCTCTCGGGCTAGCGGGGGGGATGTACCCTACGAGCAGTACTTC
CASSGRSRASGGDVPYEQYF
>TRBJ1-2|NA|NA|TRBV28
TGTGCCAGCAGTTTATCACAGCAATCTAACTATGGCTACACCTTC
CASSLSQQSNYGYTF
>TRBJ2-5|NA|NA|TRBV10-3
TGTGCCATCAGTGGGAGGGGAGAGACCCAGTACTTC
CAISGRGETQYF
>TRBJ2-3|TRBD2|NA|TRBV29-1
TGCAGCGTTGGTTCGGGTGCACTAGCGGCAAGCACAGATACGCAGTATTTT
CSVGSGALAASTDTQYF
>TRBJ2-7|NA|NA|TRBV12-5
TGTGCTAGTGGTTCTACAGGGATCCACGAGCAGTACTTC
CASGSTGIHEQYF
>TRBJ1-3|NA|NA|TRBV3-1/TRBV3-2
TGTGCCAGCAGCCAAGCCGCGAGCTCTGGAAACACCATATATTTT
CASSQAASSGNTIYF
>TRBJ1-1|TRBD1|NA|TRBV5-5
TGTGCCAGCAGCTTGACCGGGACAGAGAACACTGAAGCTTTCTTT
CASSLTGTENTEAFF
>TRBJ1-1|NA|once|TRBV20-1
TGCAGTGCTAGTTGGGGGAGGACGGGGAACACTGAAGCTTTCTTT
CSASWGRTGNTEAFF
>TRBJ1-2|NA|NA|TRBV5-1
TGCGCCAGCAGCTTGGAAAGTGAAGCCACCTTC
CASSLESEATF
>TRBJ1-2|NA|NA|TRBV11-1
TGTGCCAGCAGCTTCGGGTTTAACTATGGCTACACCTTC
CASSFGFNYGYTF
>TRBJ1-2|TRBD1|NA|TRBV11-3
TGTGCCAGCAGCTTAAGGGGGCTGGGCTATGGCTACACCTTC
CASSLRGLGYGYTF
>TRBJ2-5|NA|NA|TRBV28
TGTGCCAGCAGTACAGGATCCCGAGAGACCCAGTACTTC
CASSTGSRETQYF
>TRBJ1-3|TRBD1|NA|TRBV6-5
TGTGCCAGCAGTAAAACAGGGGGCTCTGGAAACACCATATATTTT
CASSKTGGSGNTIYF
>TRBJ2-3|TRBD1|few|TRBV18
TGTGCCAGCTCACGCATCGGGACAGGGATTGGAGATACGCAGTATTTT
CASSRIGTGIGDTQYF
>TRBJ1-5|TRBD1|NA|TRBV6-5
TGTGCCAGCAGTTACCTACAGGGGGCGAATCAGCCCCAGCATTTT
CASSYLQGANQPQHF
>TRBJ1-2|NA|NA|TRBV5-1
TGCGCCAGCAGCTTACAGGCTCCTAACTATGGCTACACCTTC
CASSLQAPNYGYTF
>TRBJ1-2|NA|few|TRBV6-6
TGTGCCAGCAGCCTCGCCGGGGGCTATGGCTACACCTTC
CASSLAGGYGYTF
>TRBJ1-4|TRBD1|NA|TRBV5-1
TGCGCCAGCAGACTGGCAGGGGGCGAAAAACTGTTTTTT
CASRLAGGEKLFF
>TRBJ1-5|NA|NA|TRBV2
TGTGCCAGCAAGGCAGGGATAGTGGATCAGCCCCAGCATTTT
CASKAGIVDQPQHF
>TRBJ1-2|TRBD1|NA|TRBV7-9
TGTGCCAGCAGCTTAGGCCCTGGGACAGGGGGTGGCTATGGCTACACCTTC
CASSLGPGTGGGYGYTF
>TRBJ1-5|TRBD1|NA|TRBV6-2/TRBV6-3
TGTGCCAGCAGCCCAGGGGGGGCCGGCAATCAGCCCCAGCATTTT
CASSPGGAGNQPQHF
>TRBJ1-5|TRBD1|once|TRBV2
TGTGCCAGCTTTGGACAGGGGGGACGCAATCAGCCCCAGCATTTT
CASFGQGGRNQPQHF
>TRBJ1-1|TRBD1|NA|TRBV29-1
TGCAGCGTTCCAGGCAGGGGGGTGAACACTGAAGCTTTCTTT
CSVPGRGVNTEAFF
>TRBJ2-7|TRBD1|NA|TRBV7-9
TGTGCCAGCGAAGGACAGGGGATCGACGAGCAGTACTTC
CASEGQGIDEQYF
>TRBJ1-1|NA|NA|TRBV15
TGTGCCACCAGCAGAGATAGGACAACTGAAGCTTTCTTT
CATSRDRTTEAFF